These 22 T cell receptor beta chains share one sample of origin, sequenced in a study of shared clonotypes between healthy human individuals. The protocol was immunoSEQ multiplex PCR, while the TCRdb copy is restricted to in-frame clones and leaves out a portion. The sample lists 780,000 or so clones, 72% seen once, with approximately 1.7% in the top ten. Sequenced sample: memory CD4+ T cells sorted from blood. Stated subset: CD45RA-negative fraction. Receptors were obtained from a woman between 25 and 40 years old in good health.

This chain links TRBV7-2 with TRBJ2-7; 9 bases map to TRBD2. Trimming took 4 bases from V and 2 from J; bases not matched to a gene: 3. Germline-derived CDR1 and CDR2 are SGHTA and FQGNSA. The CDR3 has 14 amino acids. CDR3 bases: TGTGCCAGCAGCTCGCAGCGGGGGGCCTACGAGCAGTACTTC. It translates to CASSSQRGAYEQYF.

The chain employs TRBV9 and TRBJ1-3, with D tentatively TRBD1 (5 bases). The CDR3 spans 15 residues. V shed 3 bases and J shed 3 bases, with 13 bases lying between them. In germline, CDR1 is SGDLS, CDR2 YYNGEE. CDR3 bases: TGTGCCAGCAGCGCCCGAGGGGCAAGTGGAAACACCATATATTTT. It encodes CASSARGASGNTIYF. The complete variable domain, with remaining parts taken from reference TRBV9 and TRBJ1-3, reads DSGVTQTPKHLITATGQRVTLRCSPRSGDLSVYWYQQSLDQGLQFLIQYYNGEERAKGNILERFSAQQFPDLHSELNLSSLELGDSALYFCASSARGASGNTIYFGEGSWLTVV.

The chain links TRBV6-5 to TRBJ2-7; D is perhaps TRBD2 (6 bases). V shed 6 bases and J shed 2 bases, with 17 bases lying between them. The germline gives CDR1 MNHEY, CDR2 SVGAGI. This CDR3 region has 15 residues. The CDR3 here is CASRLAALGPYEQYF. CDR3 in DNA: TGTGCCAGCAGATTAGCGGCCCTCGGCCCCTACGAGCAGTACTTC.

The chain couples TRBV27 to TRBJ2-2; no clear D gene. Germline V CDR1 and CDR2: MNHEY, SMNVEV (reference sequence). V lost 2 bases and J lost 7, with 14 bases in between. This CDR3 region has 15 residues. As DNA, the CDR3 is TGTGCCAGCAGTTTAAAATTAGACGGGCGCGGGGAGCTGTTTTTT. Amino acids: CASSLKLDGRGELFF.

The rearrangement links TRBV28 to TRBJ1-5, with D possibly matching TRBD1 (6 bases). Trimming removed 1 base at V and 0 bases at J, with 16 bases between. The CDR3 extends over 18 amino acids. From germline, CDR1 is MDHEN and CDR2 SYDVKM. CDR3 sequence: CASSLSWGRGYSNQPQHF. CDR3 nucleotide sequence: TGTGCCAGCAGTTTATCGTGGGGCAGGGGCTATAGCAATCAGCCCCAGCATTTT. The full variable domain, completed using reference TRBV28 and TRBJ1-5, is DVKVTQSSRYLVKRTGEKVFLECVQDMDHENMFWYRQDPGLGLRLIYFSYDVKMKEKGDIPEGYSVSREKKERFSLILESASTNQTSMYLCASSLSWGRGYSNQPQHFGDGTRLSIL.

This clone was detected only once. V is TRBV30 and J is TRBJ1-6, with 7 nucleotides matching TRBD1. From germline, CDR1 is GTSNPN and CDR2 SVGIG (reference sequence). The ends lost 0 bases at V and 8 bases at J; junction bases unmatched: 10. This CDR3 contains 16 residues. The CDR3 is CAWSVNRGFADSPLHF. The CDR3 DNA reads TGTGCCTGGAGTGTAAACAGGGGATTTGCCGATTCACCCCTCCACTTT. Combining the CDR3 with reference TRBV30 and TRBJ1-6 gives the whole variable domain SQTIHQWPATLVQPVGSPLSLECTVEGTSNPNLYWYRQAAGRGLQLLFYSVGIGQISSEVPQNLSASRPQDRQFILSSKKLLLSDSGFYLCAWSVNRGFADSPLHFGNGTRLTVT.

Only a few counts were recorded for this clone. The genes are TRBV5-1 and TRBJ1-1, with D possibly matching TRBD1 (6 bases). CDR1 and CDR2 from the germline V gene are SGHRS and YFSETQ. This CDR3 region has 13 residues. V lost 7 bases and J 1 base, leaving 11 bases between the germline ends. The CDR3 bases are TGCGCCAGCTCGTGGACAGCGAACACTGAAGCTTTCTTT. Translating gives CASSWTANTEAFF.

Of note for this clone: Other nucleotide sequences from this sample produce the same CDR3. The chain employs TRBV25-1 and TRBJ2-7; D remains ambiguous. Trimming shortened V by 5 bases and J by 3 bases, and 5 bases separated the two germline ends. The CDR3 has 11 amino acids. The V gene's germline CDR1 is MGHDK and CDR2 SYGVNS. The CDR3: CASSRNYEQYF. The DNA of the CDR3 is TGTGCCAGCAGTCGGAACTACGAGCAGTACTTC.

This clone was found once. The CDR3 here is CASSPDPLTGYNEQFF. DNA of the CDR3: TGCGCCAGCAGCCCCGACCCCTTAACAGGATACAATGAGCAGTTCTTC. The chain combines TRBV5-1 with TRBJ2-1; D is possibly TRBD1 (5 bases). This CDR3 is 16 amino acids long. V dropped 4 bases and J dropped 4 bases, with 18 bases sitting between them. Per the germline V gene, CDR1 is SGHRS and CDR2 is YFSETQ.

This clone was recorded at least ten times. The chain links TRBV5-6 to TRBJ2-5; 10 positions match TRBD2. The DNA end is a closer match to TRBJ2-7, so the J assignment may be wrong. Germline V gene sequence: CDR1 SGHDT, CDR2 YYEEEE. There are 18 residues in the CDR3. CDR3 in amino acids: CASSLRSSGSPRSYEQYF. CDR3 in DNA: TGTGCCAGCAGCTTACGATCTAGCGGGAGCCCACGCTCCTACGAGCAGTACTTC.

The chain's CDR3 is CATSYGAGGYTF. The CDR3 DNA reads as TGTGCCACCTCTTACGGGGCGGGCGGCTACACCTTC. The chain recombines TRBV25-1 with TRBJ1-2; TRBD1 is a possible D gene (5 bases). V lost 10 bases, J lost 8 bases, and 17 bases lay in between. The CDR3 length is 12 residues. From germline, CDR1 is MGHDK and CDR2 SYGVNS.

This clone has more than one count but fewer than ten. The chain has TRBV6-4 and TRBJ1-1; 9 bases line up with TRBD1. The CDR3 runs to 13 residues. Per germline, CDR1 MRHNA and CDR2 SNTAGT. The ends lost 6 bases at V and 4 bases at J; junction bases unmatched: 3. The CDR3 spells CASRKTGGTEAFF. The CDR3 DNA is TGTGCCAGCAGAAAGACAGGGGGCACTGAAGCTTTCTTT.

This clone was detected only once. The rearrangement joins TRBV9 to TRBJ1-3; 9 bases fit TRBD1. CDR3 length: 15 amino acids. In germline, CDR1 is SGDLS, CDR2 YYNGEE. J gave up 8 bases and V 0 bases, and 6 bases lay outside the gene matches. This CDR3 is CASSVDIRQGDTIYF. CDR3 nucleotide sequence: TGTGCCAGCAGCGTAGACATCCGACAGGGGGACACCATATATTTT. The full variable domain, rest sourced from reference TRBV9 and TRBJ1-3, is DSGVTQTPKHLITATGQRVTLRCSPRSGDLSVYWYQQSLDQGLQFLIQYYNGEERAKGNILERFSAQQFPDLHSELNLSSLELGDSALYFCASSVDIRQGDTIYFGEGSWLTVV.

This clone was seen a handful of times. This rearrangement joins TRBV5-6 to TRBJ1-1, with D unresolved. The CDR3 consists of 14 residues. Germline values: CDR1 SGHDT, CDR2 YYEEEE. Trimming took 2 bases from V and 4 from J, leaving 12 bases between them. The CDR3 DNA sequence: TGTGCCAGCAGCTTAAGGGATTTGGTCACTGAAGCTTTCTTT. Translating it yields CASSLRDLVTEAFF.

This clone was counted a few times. The V and J genes are TRBV29-1 and TRBJ2-2; D may correspond to TRBD1 or TRBD2 (6 bases each). Trimming pared 6 bases from V and 5 bases from J, leaving 28 bases between. Germline loops: CDR1 SQVTM, CDR2 ANQGSEA. CDR3 length equals 18 residues. Here the CDR3 DNA reads TGCAGCGTAAACAGACCCAGTAGAAAGGGGGGAGCGACCGGGGAGCTGTTTTTT. It codes for CSVNRPSRKGGATGELFF.

This chain uses TRBV23-1 with TRBJ2-7; perhaps TRBD2 as D (5 bases). TRBV23-1 is annotated as an ORF whose role is uncertain. V lost 6 bases and J 0 bases, leaving 9 bases between the germline ends. The CDR3 spans 13 residues. The CDR3 reads CASRPGFSYEQYF. The CDR3 DNA reads as TGCGCCAGCAGACCGGGGTTCTCCTACGAGCAGTACTTC.

CDR3 nucleotide sequence: TGTGCCACCAGGGGAGGGACAAACACAGATACGCAGTATTTT. It codes for CATRGGTNTDTQYF. The V call is TRBV28, the J call TRBJ2-3, with D maybe TRBD2 (7 bases). Germline assignment: CDR1 MDHEN and CDR2 SYDVKM. The CDR3 extends over 14 amino acids. V lost 10 bases and J lost 2, with 16 bases in between. Drawing the rest from reference TRBV28 and TRBJ2-3, the complete variable domain is DVKVTQSSRYLVKRTGEKVFLECVQDMDHENMFWYRQDPGLGLRLIYFSYDVKMKEKGDIPEGYSVSREKKERFSLILESASTNQTSMYLCATRGGTNTDTQYFGPGTRLTVL.

The chain carries TRBV28 and TRBJ1-5; D not certain. CDR1 and CDR2 (germline): MDHEN, SYDVKM. The V gene lost 6 bases and the J gene lost 7 bases, with 13 bases spanning the gap. The CDR3 consists of 13 residues. The CDR3 region has the DNA TGTGCCAGCAGCTATCTGGGAAAACAGCCCCAGCATTTT. Amino acid sequence: CASSYLGKQPQHF.

The chain has TRBV7-2 and TRBJ2-2; D possibly corresponds to TRBD2 (5 bases). The CDR3 is 15 amino acids. V was shortened by 5 bases and J by 6 bases, with 16 bases between the two germline ends. Germline CDR1 and CDR2: SGHTA and FQGNSA. CDR3 residues: CASSRRTRGSGELFF. The DNA of the CDR3 is TGTGCCAGCAGCCGGAGGACCCGCGGGTCCGGGGAGCTGTTTTTT.

This clone was seen a few times. The chain combines TRBV19 with TRBJ1-4; the match to TRBD1 covers 7 bases. This CDR3 contains 15 residues. CDR1 is LNHDA, CDR2 SQIVND, per germline (reference sequence). Trimming at V came to 2 bases and at J to 3 bases, leaving 3 bases not matched to a gene. The CDR3 nucleotides read TGTGCCAGTAGTATAACAGGGGCGGCTAATGAAAAACTGTTTTTT. The encoded protein is CASSITGAANEKLFF.

The chain is built from TRBV29-1 and TRBJ2-7, with a weak D call TRBD2 (5 bases). This CDR3 contains 15 residues. CDR1 SQVTM and CDR2 ANQGSEA come from the germline V gene. Trimming left V 0 bases short and J 1 base short, with 13 bases between. In DNA form, the CDR3 reads TGCAGCGTTGAAGATCCAGACTCGGGGTCCTACGAGCAGTACTTC. As protein: CSVEDPDSGSYEQYF.

A note on this clone: Sequence at one end of the junction differs from germline and may be a read error. The chain combines TRBV6-4 with TRBJ2-7; TRBD1 aligns across 8 bases. Germline CDR1 reads MRHNA; CDR2 reads SNTAGT. The CDR3 is 12 amino acids. CDR3 loop: CVSKTGDYEQYF. The DNA of the CDR3 is TGTGTCAGCAAGACAGGGGACTACGAGCAGTACTTC.